Detailed here is one T cell receptor beta chain. As processed by the authors: Estimation of nucleated cell counts relied on the amplification of reference gene primers. This table comes from immunoSEQ multiplex PCR, and its TCRdb copy is limited to in-frame clones, with some not included. That table gives V, J and clone size, and the DNA gave D and trimming. The sample includes hundreds of thousands of clones, about 85% of them seen just once. This sample was taken from a study of blood T cell repertoires in COVID-19. Study-wide background: Whether acute or convalescent, the COVID-19 samples came from the United States, Italy and Spain.

Participants were aged about 18 to 89 years from 20 to 30 US areas. Participants' own reports of clinical history determined their cohort assignment. CDR3 size: 16 residues. Germline V gives CDR1 LGHNA, CDR2 YSLEER. Trimming took off 4 bases at V and 6 bases at J, with 18 bases between the two ends. This chain joins TRBV4-3 and TRBJ1-4; D is unresolved. The source is a woman younger than 30 with acute COVID-19. What was sequenced was PBMCs or T cells enriched from blood (not recorded which). The CDR3 loop reads CASSPSPRKEDEKLFF. The CDR3 DNA follows: TGCGCCAGCAGCCCGAGTCCGAGGAAGGAGGATGAAAAACTGTTTTTT.